These T cell receptor beta chains were read from a single sample in a study of T cell responses to AZD1222 COVID-19 vaccine. The data were produced by immunoSEQ multiplex PCR, yet TCRdb's version contains in-frame clones alone and is incomplete. The sample carries 65,000 to 80,000 clones, 83% recorded once. This material consisted of peripheral blood, taken 28 days after the second AZD1222 dose. The receptors shown here come from an adult who received the AZD1222 COVID-19 vaccine. The conserved cysteine and the conserved F or W are not part of the CDR3 here. Fields, in order: clone size, V gene, J gene, D gene, CDR3 protein. The D gene is left open where the match is weak. Clone size is stated in some rows and not others, as once, few, many or a class when expanded.

>.|TRBV30|TRBJ1-2|.
AWSAKSIAGYT
>.|TRBV28|TRBJ1-3|.
ASSLWRTVPSGNTIY
>.|TRBV7-2|TRBJ2-1|TRBD1
ASSAETGAPYNEQF
>.|TRBV29-1|TRBJ1-4|.
SVAGDRGIRDEKLF
>.|TRBV2|TRBJ1-1|.
ASGDILNTEAF
>.|TRBV21-1|TRBJ1-1|.
ASSNGGRPNTEAF
>once|TRBV2|TRBJ2-1|TRBD2
ASSAPGLAEYNEQF
>.|TRBV30|TRBJ2-3|.
AWSVKGAADTQY
>.|TRBV2|TRBJ1-1|.
ASSEALWGQNTEAF
>.|TRBV15|TRBJ2-2|.
ATSGRPNELF
>.|TRBV7-8|TRBJ1-3|.
ASSPGGGNTIY
>.|TRBV5-6|TRBJ2-7|.
ASSPPTPGEQY
>.|TRBV19|TRBJ2-1|.
ASSIAPSPGNEQF
>.|TRBV6-1|TRBJ1-2|.
ASSEAPLWGYT